Shown below are 11 T cell receptor beta chains from a single sample sequenced in a study of T-cell memory formation after mild COVID-19. Using its own MiXCR run on the 5' RACE reads, TCRdb lists one record per CDR3 protein. This table has some 130,000 distinct CDR3 sequences, roughly 15% appearing once. Sequencing used PBMCs or a T cell subset sorted from them (not recorded which). The receptors derive from an adult woman who had mild COVID-19 (a few samples of this study predate the infection). Cell type and time point are not known.

This clonotype was seen a few times. V and J are TRBV25-1 and TRBJ2-1; the match to TRBD2 covers 7 bases. This CDR3 is built from 14 residues. V dropped 8 bases and J dropped 3; count of bases not matched to a gene: 7. Germline loops: CDR1 MGHDK, CDR2 SYGVNS. The CDR3 nucleotides read TGTGCCAGCCGTGGGGGGGTTTTCTACAATGAGCAGTTCTTC. Encoded protein: CASRGGVFYNEQFF.

This chain joins TRBV9 and TRBJ2-3; 7 bases are a match to TRBD2. CDR1 SGDLS and CDR2 YYNGEE come from the germline V gene. The V gene end was trimmed by 4 bases and the J gene end by 5 bases; junction bases not matched to a gene: 7. The CDR3 totals 14 residues. DNA for the CDR3: TGTGCCAGCAGCTCGGCGGGGGAGGGAGATACGCAGTATTTT. Translation: CASSSAGEGDTQYF.

On this clonotype itself: A read error is likely, as this CDR3 ends without the conserved phenylalanine or tryptophan. The chain employs TRBV9 and TRBJ1-2; the D is unclear. V was cut by 4 bases and J by 8 bases, with 18 bases left in between. This CDR3 region has 14 residues. Germline V gives CDR1 SGDLS, CDR2 YYNGEE. CDR3 DNA: TGTGCCAGCAGCCCCGAGGTAGGGAGGGTCGGCTACACCTTA. This codes for CASSPEVGRVGYTL.

In this sample, this clonotype turned up once. This chain's CDR3 is CAWSIGEPGQGNYGYTF. In DNA form, the CDR3 reads TGTGCCTGGAGTATCGGGGAGCCGGGACAGGGGAACTATGGCTACACCTTC. The V gene is TRBV30, the J gene TRBJ1-2, with TRBD1 identical over 10 bases. The ends lost 2 bases at V and 2 bases at J; junction bases unmatched: 11. The CDR3 is made up of 17 amino acids. Germline CDR1 is GTSNPN and CDR2 is SVGIG (reference sequence).

In its sample, this clonotype was seen a few times. This chain joins TRBV2 and TRBJ1-4; TRBD1 matches 9 bases. This CDR3 contains 17 residues. Germline-derived CDR1 and CDR2 are SNHLY and FYNNEI. The V segment lost 6 bases and the J segment 1 base; nucleotides outside the gene matches: 9. In DNA, the CDR3 is TGTGCCAGCAGGAACAGGGGGCTGGAGAGAACTAATGAAAAACTGTTTTTT. Protein product: CASRNRGLERTNEKLFF.

The chain uses TRBV5-1 and TRBJ2-7; 9 positions match TRBD1. Germline V gene data show CDR1 as SGHRS and CDR2 as YFSETQ. The CDR3 contains 16 residues. After removal of 1 base from V and 2 bases from J, the junction contained 7 bases not matched to a gene. CDR3 residues: CASSLPPGQGPYEQYF. The CDR3 DNA reads as TGCGCCAGCAGCTTGCCCCCGGGACAGGGACCCTACGAGCAGTACTTC.

The chain has TRBV7-3 and TRBJ2-2, with TRBD2 matching over 10 bases. The CDR3 contains 16 residues. The germline V gene encodes CDR1 SGHTA and CDR2 FQGTGA. V lost 5 bases to trimming and J lost 6 bases; unmatched junction nucleotides: 9. DNA for the CDR3: TGTGCCAGCAGCCCAACTAGCGGGATCCATCCCGGGGAGCTGTTTTTT. Translating it yields CASSPTSGIHPGELFF.

The CDR3 protein is CASRTPAGSYGYTF. In DNA form, the CDR3 reads TGTGCCAGCAGGACCCCGGCAGGATCCTATGGCTACACCTTC. J is TRBJ1-2 and V is TRBV6-5; D not certain. CDR3 length: 14 residues. The V gene's germline CDR1 is MNHEY and CDR2 SVGAGI. Trimming stripped 6 bases from V and 4 bases from J, with 15 bases between.

This chain uses TRBV5-5 with TRBJ1-5; TRBD1 agrees at 7 bases. CDR3 length: 15 residues. Germline-derived CDR1 and CDR2 are SGHKS and YYEKEE (reference sequence). J gave up 3 bases and V 4 bases, and 7 bases lay outside the gene matches. As DNA, the CDR3 is TGTGCCAGCAGCCTCTTCGACAGGGACAATCAGCCCCAGCATTTT. As protein: CASSLFDRDNQPQHF. Drawing the rest from reference TRBV5-5 and TRBJ1-5, the complete variable domain is DAGVTQSPTHLIKTRGQQVTLRCSPISGHKSVSWYQQVLGQGPQFIFQYYEKEERGRGNFPDRFSARQFPNYSSELNVNALLLGDSALYLCASSLFDRDNQPQHFGDGTRLSIL.

This rearrangement joins TRBV5-1 to TRBJ2-2; TRBD2 matches at 8 bases. Per the germline V gene, CDR1 is SGHRS and CDR2 is YFSETQ. This CDR3 is 15 amino acids long. V lost 5 bases and J lost 3; bases outside the gene matches: 6. The CDR3 DNA follows: TGCGCCAGCAGGAGTGGACTAGCAGACACCGGGGAGCTGTTTTTT. This codes for CASRSGLADTGELFF.

The V gene is TRBV6-8, the J gene TRBJ1-2, with D unresolved. Trimming removed 0 bases at V and 2 bases at J, with 13 bases between. CDR3 length: 16 residues. Germline CDR1 reads MNHGY; CDR2 reads SAAAGT. CDR3 DNA sequence: TGTGCCAGCAGTTACTCGATAAAATTTCAGAACTATGGCTACACCTTC. Residues: CASSYSIKFQNYGYTF.